The clone carrying this TCR beta chain was seen a single time. Its antigen is undetermined. The entry originates in a study of cytotoxic CD8 clonotypes in ibrutinib-treated CLL. Looking at the study overall: Response was recorded as partial in approximately 24 patients and complete in 2; at median around 68 months, approximately 14 remained remitted and about twelve had progressed. On average, about 97,000 productive rearrangements and under 300,000 productive templates per sample.

Some clones are missing from TCRdb's copy, which holds only in-frame ones; the method was immunoSEQ multiplex PCR. This table has just over 200,000 clones, more than 75% appearing once. The ends lost 5 bases at V and 10 bases at J; junction bases unmatched: 9. The CDR3 runs 14 residues. Germline V CDR1 and CDR2: SEHNR, FQNEAQ (reference sequence). Study-level points and caveats: Pretreatment clonality was elevated relative to age-matched healthy donors and paralleled circulating CD8+ T-cell counts.

PBMCs that had been cryopreserved were the source of 1.5 to 2.5 micrograms of genomic DNA for TCR beta libraries. The chain recombines TRBV7-9 with TRBJ1-5; 9 bases map to TRBD1. The input for sequencing was PBMCs, taken after 12 months of ibrutinib treatment. The sequence derives from a human donor with chronic lymphocytic leukemia. CDR3 in amino acids: CASSPGQGGTPQHF. CDR3 DNA: TGTGCCAGCAGCCCGGGACAGGGTGGAACACCCCAGCATTTT.